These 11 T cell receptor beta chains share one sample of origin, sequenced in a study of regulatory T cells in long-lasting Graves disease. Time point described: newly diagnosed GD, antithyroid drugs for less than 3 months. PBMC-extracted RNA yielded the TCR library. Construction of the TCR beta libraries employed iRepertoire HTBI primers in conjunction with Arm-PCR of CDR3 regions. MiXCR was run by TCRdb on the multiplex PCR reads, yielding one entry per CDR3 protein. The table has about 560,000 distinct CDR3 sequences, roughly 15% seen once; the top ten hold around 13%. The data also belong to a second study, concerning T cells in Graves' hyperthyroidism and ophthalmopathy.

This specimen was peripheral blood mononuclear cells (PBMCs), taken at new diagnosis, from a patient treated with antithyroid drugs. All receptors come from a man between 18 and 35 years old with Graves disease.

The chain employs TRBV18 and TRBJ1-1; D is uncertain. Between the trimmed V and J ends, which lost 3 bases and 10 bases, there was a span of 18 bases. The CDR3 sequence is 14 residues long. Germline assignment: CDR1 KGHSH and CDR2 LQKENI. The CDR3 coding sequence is TGTGCCAGCTCACCCGAGGGTTCGATAATGGGAGCTTTCTTT. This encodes CASSPEGSIMGAFF. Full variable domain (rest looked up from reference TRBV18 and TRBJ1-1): NAGVMQNPRHLVRRRGQEARLRCSPMKGHSHVYWYRQLPEEGLKFMVYLQKENIIDESGMPKERFSAEFPKEGPSILRIQQVVRGDSAAYFCASSPEGSIMGAFFGQGTRLTVV.

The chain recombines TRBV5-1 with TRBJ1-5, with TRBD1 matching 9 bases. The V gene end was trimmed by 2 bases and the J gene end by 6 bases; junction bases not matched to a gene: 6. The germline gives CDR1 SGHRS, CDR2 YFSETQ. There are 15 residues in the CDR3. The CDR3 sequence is CASSFGGQGGQPQHF. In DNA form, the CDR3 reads TGCGCCAGCAGCTTCGGGGGACAGGGTGGTCAGCCCCAGCATTTT.

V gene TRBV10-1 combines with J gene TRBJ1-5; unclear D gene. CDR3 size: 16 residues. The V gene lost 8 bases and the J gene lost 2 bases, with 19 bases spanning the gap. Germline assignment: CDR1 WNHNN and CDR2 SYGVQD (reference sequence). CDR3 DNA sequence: TGCGCCAGCTACTATCGACCTCAGGATGGCAATCAGCCCCAGCATTTT. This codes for CASYYRPQDGNQPQHF.

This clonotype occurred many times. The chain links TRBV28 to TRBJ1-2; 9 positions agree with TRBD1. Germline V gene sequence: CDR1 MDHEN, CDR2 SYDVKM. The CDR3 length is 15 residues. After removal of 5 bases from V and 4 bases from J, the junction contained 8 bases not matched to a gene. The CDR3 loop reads CASSRGQGTIYGYTF. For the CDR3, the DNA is TGTGCCAGCAGTAGGGGACAGGGAACAATCTATGGCTACACCTTC.

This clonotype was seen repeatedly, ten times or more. CDR3 DNA: TGTGCCAGCAGTTCGCAGGGGGGAAAACCCCACTACAATGAGCAGTTCTTC. Translation gives CASSSQGGKPHYNEQFF. The chain joins TRBV28 to TRBJ2-1; possibly TRBD1 for D (7 bases). Germline CDR1 reads MDHEN; CDR2 reads SYDVKM. The CDR3 runs to 17 residues. V shed 4 bases and J shed 3 bases, with 19 bases lying between them.

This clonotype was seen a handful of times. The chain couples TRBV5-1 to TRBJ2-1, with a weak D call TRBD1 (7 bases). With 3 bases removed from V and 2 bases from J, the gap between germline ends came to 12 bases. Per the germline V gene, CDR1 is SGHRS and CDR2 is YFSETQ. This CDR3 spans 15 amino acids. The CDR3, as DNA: TGCGCCAGCAGCTCCCAGGGGGGCCCCTACAATGAGCAGTTCTTC. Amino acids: CASSSQGGPYNEQFF.

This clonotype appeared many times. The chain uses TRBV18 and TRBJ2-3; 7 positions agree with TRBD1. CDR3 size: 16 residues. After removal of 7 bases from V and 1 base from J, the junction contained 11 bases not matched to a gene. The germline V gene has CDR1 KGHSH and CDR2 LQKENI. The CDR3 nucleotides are TGTGCCAGCTTCCCGACAGGGCAGGACGGCACAGATACGCAGTATTTT. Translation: CASFPTGQDGTDTQYF.

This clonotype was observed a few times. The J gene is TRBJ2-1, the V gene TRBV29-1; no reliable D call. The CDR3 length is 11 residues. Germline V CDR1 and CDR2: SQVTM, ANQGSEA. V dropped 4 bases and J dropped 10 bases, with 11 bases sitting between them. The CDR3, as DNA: TGCAGCGTTGGACGGTACGCCGAGCAGTTCTTC. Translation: CSVGRYAEQFF.

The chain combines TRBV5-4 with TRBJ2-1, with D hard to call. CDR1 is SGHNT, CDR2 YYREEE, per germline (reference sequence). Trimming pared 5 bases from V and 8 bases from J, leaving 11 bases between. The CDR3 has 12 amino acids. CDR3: CASSDRSDEQFF. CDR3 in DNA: TGTGCCAGCAGTGATCGGTCGGATGAGCAGTTCTTC.

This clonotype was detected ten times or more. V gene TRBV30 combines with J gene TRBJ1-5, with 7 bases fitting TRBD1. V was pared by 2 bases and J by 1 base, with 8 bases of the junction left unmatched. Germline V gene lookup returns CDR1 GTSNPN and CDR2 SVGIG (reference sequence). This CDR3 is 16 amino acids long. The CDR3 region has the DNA TGTGCCTGGAGTTTGCAGGGGGGACTAAGCAATCAGCCCCAGCATTTT. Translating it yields CAWSLQGGLSNQPQHF.

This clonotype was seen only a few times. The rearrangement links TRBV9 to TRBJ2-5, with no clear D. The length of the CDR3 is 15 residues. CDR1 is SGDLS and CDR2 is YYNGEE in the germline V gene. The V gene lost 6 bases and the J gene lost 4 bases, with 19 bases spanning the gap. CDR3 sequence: CASTLTPSTGETQYF. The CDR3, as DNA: TGTGCCAGCACCCTGACCCCGAGTACGGGAGAGACCCAGTACTTC.